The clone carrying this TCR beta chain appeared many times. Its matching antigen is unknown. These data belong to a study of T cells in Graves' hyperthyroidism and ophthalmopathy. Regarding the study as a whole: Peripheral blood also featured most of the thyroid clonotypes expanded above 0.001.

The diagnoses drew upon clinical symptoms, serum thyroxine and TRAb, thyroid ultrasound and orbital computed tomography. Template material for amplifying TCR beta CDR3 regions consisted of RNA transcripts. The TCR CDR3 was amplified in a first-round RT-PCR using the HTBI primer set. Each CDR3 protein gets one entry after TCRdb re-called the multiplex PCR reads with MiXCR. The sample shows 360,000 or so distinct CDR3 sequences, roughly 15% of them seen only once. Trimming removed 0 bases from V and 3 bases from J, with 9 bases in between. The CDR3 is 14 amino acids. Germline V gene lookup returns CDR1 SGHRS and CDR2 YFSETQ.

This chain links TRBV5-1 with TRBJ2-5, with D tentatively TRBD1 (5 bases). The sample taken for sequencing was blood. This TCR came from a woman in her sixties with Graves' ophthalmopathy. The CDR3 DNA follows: TGCGCCAGCAGCTTGGCTGGGGCGGAAGAGACCCAGTACTTC. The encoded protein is CASSLAGAEETQYF.